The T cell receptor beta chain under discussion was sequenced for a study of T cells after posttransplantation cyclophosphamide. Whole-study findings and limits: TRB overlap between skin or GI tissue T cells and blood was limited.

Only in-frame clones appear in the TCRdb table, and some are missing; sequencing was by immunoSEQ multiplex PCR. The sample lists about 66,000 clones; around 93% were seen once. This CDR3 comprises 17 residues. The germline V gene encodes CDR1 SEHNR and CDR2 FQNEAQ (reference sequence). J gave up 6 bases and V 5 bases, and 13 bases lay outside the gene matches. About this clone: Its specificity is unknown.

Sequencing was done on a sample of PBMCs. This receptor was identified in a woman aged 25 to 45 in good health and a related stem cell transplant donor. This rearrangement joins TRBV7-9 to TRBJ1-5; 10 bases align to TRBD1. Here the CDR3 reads CASSAGRQGANTQPQHF. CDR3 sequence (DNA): TGTGCCAGCAGCGCCGGCCGACAGGGGGCAAACACTCAGCCCCAGCATTTT.